Sequencing of this T cell receptor (beta chain) was carried out in a study of T cell responses to AZD1222 COVID-19 vaccine. Note on this clone: Its matching antigen is unknown.

Whole-study findings and limits: Compared with day 0, the breadth and depth of the Spike-specific TCR repertoire rose significantly after two doses of AZD1222.

Germline CDR1 is SGHVS and CDR2 is FQNEAQ. The CDR3 runs 15 residues. V trimming: 5 bases; J trimming: 7 bases; junction bases outside the gene matches: 10. Produced via immunoSEQ multiplex PCR; TCRdb's table is partial and in-frame only. The sample carries 85,000 to 120,000 clones, 90% recorded once. The genes are TRBV7-8 and TRBJ2-1; TRBD2 matches 8 bases. Specimen: peripheral blood, collected on day 0 of AZD1222 vaccination. The receptor's source is an adult in good health. The CDR3 DNA is TGTGCCAGCAGCCCCTTTGGACTAGCCGGAAATGAGCAGTTCTTC. This encodes CASSPFGLAGNEQFF.